The T cell receptor (beta chain) under discussion was sequenced for a study of shared clonotypes between healthy human individuals. Unsorted PBMC DNA sequencing spanned ten immunoSEQ deep assay plates. The protocol was immunoSEQ multiplex PCR, while the TCRdb copy is restricted to in-frame clones and leaves out a portion. The table has 470,000 or so clones, 70% to 80% seen once. With 4 bases removed from V and 1 base from J, the gap between germline ends came to 6 bases. The CDR3 extends over 12 amino acids. Germline CDR1 and CDR2: SGDLS and YYNGEE. This sequence was found in a woman aged 40 to 55 in good health. Some clones in this sample may be carry-over from other donors' samples. The source material was PBMCs. The chain carries TRBV9 and TRBJ2-7; D is unclear. DNA of the CDR3: TGTGCCAGCAGCCCCCCGTCCTACGAGCAGTACTTC. Its translation is CASSPPSYEQYF.